Included here is one T cell receptor beta chain sequence, with context. No antigen is known for it. Produced via immunoSEQ multiplex PCR; TCRdb's table is partial and in-frame only. The repertoire holds under 80,000 clones, roughly 80% seen once, with under 1.2% in the top ten. These data originate in a study of OX40 agonist ivuxolimab in advanced cancers. As for the study in general: The dose-escalation group included hepatocellular carcinoma, melanoma, renal cell carcinoma and head and neck cancer. Three patients responded partially, comprising one with hepatocellular carcinoma and two with cutaneous melanoma.

Regarding the study as a whole: CD8+ T cells were the subset that, on average, had more expanded clones than CD4+.

Germline V gene sequence: CDR1 SGHRS, CDR2 YFSETQ. The CDR3 has 17 residues. Trimming cost V 4 bases and J 2 bases; bases outside gene matches: 12. The V gene is TRBV5-1, the J gene TRBJ2-3; 8 nucleotides line up with TRBD2. The sample was CD4+ or CD8+ T cells sorted from blood, taken in a trial of the OX40 agonist ivuxolimab. The sequence derives from an adult with an advanced solid tumor such as melanoma, head and neck, liver or kidney cancer. The DNA of the CDR3 is TGCGCCAGCAGCCCAACCTGGGCGGGGGGAACCACAGATACGCAGTATTTT. It translates to CASSPTWAGGTTDTQYF.